This T cell receptor (beta chain) derives from a study of blood T cells in healthy people across ages. General study results and limits: The authors considered diversity estimates from one million T cells to be underestimates. Higher diversity and more naive CD4+ cells were features of long-lived donors, compared to aged donors.

A word on this clonotype: Its target is not known.

The second PCR ran about 6 to 12 cycles with a sample-barcoded 5' primer and J-beta primers. A template-switch adaptor with 12 random nucleotides tagged each cDNA molecule. TCRdb re-called the 5' RACE reads with MiXCR, one entry per CDR3 protein. The table lists hundreds of thousands of distinct CDR3 sequences, roughly 21% of them singletons. The length of the CDR3 is 13 residues. V was clipped by 4 bases and J by 3 bases, with 12 bases between them. CDR1 is SQVTM and CDR2 is ANQGSEA in the germline V gene. The sequenced sample consisted of blood. The V gene is TRBV29-1, the J gene TRBJ1-2; weak D call: TRBD1 (5 bases). The receptor's source is a man between 65 and 80 years old in good health. CDR3: CSVAQGFDYGYTF. DNA of the CDR3: TGCAGCGTTGCCCAGGGCTTCGACTATGGCTACACCTTC.